Shown below are 22 T cell receptor beta chains from a single sample sequenced in a study of shared clonotypes between healthy human individuals. Repertoires were generated with immunoSEQ multiplex PCR, while TCRdb's copy carries only in-frame clones and drops some. The sample lists roughly 760,000 clones, 74% occurring once. What was sequenced was memory CD4+ T cells sorted from blood. Regarding subset: CD45RA-negative fraction. The origin of the receptors is a woman aged 30 to 39 in good health.

The chain recombines TRBV27 with TRBJ1-2; D gene unclear. V was pared by 5 bases and J by 4 bases, with 11 bases between. Germline-derived CDR1 and CDR2 are MNHEY and SMNVEV (reference sequence). The CDR3 spans 13 residues. This CDR3 is CASSRGQTYGYTF. CDR3 bases: TGTGCCAGCAGTAGAGGGCAGACCTATGGCTACACCTTC.

The rearrangement uses TRBV29-1 and TRBJ2-2; D not certain. CDR3 length: 13 residues. In germline, CDR1 is SQVTM, CDR2 ANQGSEA. With 8 bases removed from V and 7 bases from J, the gap between germline ends came to 17 bases. The CDR3 bases are TGCAGCACCAGGTGGGCTACTTTCGGGGAGCTGTTTTTT. The encoded protein is CSTRWATFGELFF.

The CDR3 nucleotides read TGTGCCAGCAGCCAGGTATCCGAGCAGTACTTC. Protein sequence: CASSQVSEQYF. The chain joins TRBV14 to TRBJ2-7, with D unclear. This CDR3 is 11 amino acids long. V was trimmed by 3 bases and J by 6 bases, leaving 6 bases between them. Germline lookup yields CDR1 SGHDN and CDR2 FVKESK.

The rearrangement links TRBV18 to TRBJ1-5; a possible D gene is TRBD1 (5 bases). V lost 2 bases and J 0 bases, leaving 11 bases between the germline ends. Germline loops: CDR1 KGHSH, CDR2 LQKENI. The CDR3 length is 16 residues. CDR3 nucleotide sequence: TGTGCCAGCTCACCAGCTTCAGGGTATAGCAATCAGCCCCAGCATTTT. This translates into CASSPASGYSNQPQHF. The full variable domain, rest sourced from reference TRBV18 and TRBJ1-5, is NAGVMQNPRHLVRRRGQEARLRCSPMKGHSHVYWYRQLPEEGLKFMVYLQKENIIDESGMPKERFSAEFPKEGPSILRIQQVVRGDSAAYFCASSPASGYSNQPQHFGDGTRLSIL.

A word on this clone: Other DNA sequences from this sample encode an identical CDR3 as well. The chain couples TRBV7-9 to TRBJ2-3, with D possibly called TRBD1 or TRBD2 (5 bases each). The CDR3 contains 15 residues. The V end was cut by 5 bases, the J end by 2 bases, with 14 bases between. CDR1 SEHNR and CDR2 FQNEAQ come from the germline V gene (reference sequence). Written as DNA, the CDR3 is TGTGCCAGCAGCCTACGGGGCCAAGACACAGATACGCAGTATTTT. It encodes CASSLRGQDTDTQYF.

As concerns this clone: The sample has other DNA sequences that encode this CDR3 too. The chain recombines TRBV5-1 with TRBJ2-5, with D unclear. Trimming left V 0 bases short and J 4 bases short, with 4 bases between. CDR1 and CDR2 (germline): SGHRS, YFSETQ. CDR3 length: 12 amino acids. Here the CDR3 reads CASSLDGETQYF. Written as DNA, the CDR3 is TGCGCCAGCAGCTTGGACGGAGAGACCCAGTACTTC.

The chain is built from TRBV10-2 and TRBJ2-5; weak D call: TRBD2 (5 bases). CDR3 length equals 15 residues. The germline V gene has CDR1 WSHSY and CDR2 SAAADI. V shed 6 bases and J shed 3 bases, with 17 bases lying between them. This CDR3 is CASREDPSPKETQYF. CDR3 coding DNA: TGCGCCAGCAGAGAAGATCCTAGCCCAAAAGAGACCCAGTACTTC.

Points on this clone: Since a much larger clone is just one base distant, this may be a read error. This chain uses TRBV7-9 with TRBJ2-5; D perhaps matches TRBD2 (6 bases). Germline CDR1 reads SEHNR; CDR2 reads FQNEAQ (reference sequence). CDR3 size: 14 residues. The CDR3 is CVSSLAGGEETQYF. The CDR3 coding sequence is TGTGTCAGCAGCTTAGCAGGAGGGGAAGAGACCCAGTACTTC. The complete variable domain, with remaining parts taken from reference TRBV7-9 and TRBJ2-5, reads DTGVSQNPRHKITKRGQNVTFRCDPISEHNRLYWYRQTLGQGPEFLTYFQNEAQLEKSRLLSDRFSAERPKGSFSTLEIQRTEQGDSAMYLCVSSLAGGEETQYFGPGTRLLVL.

This clone was observed a single time. This chain connects TRBV5-1 to TRBJ2-1; D unresolved. This CDR3 is 13 amino acids long. CDR1 is SGHRS, CDR2 YFSETQ, per germline. V lost 4 bases and J lost 5, with 10 bases in between. The CDR3 bases are TGCGCCAGCAGCCTCCTGACAAACAATGAGCAGTTCTTC. This gives the protein CASSLLTNNEQFF.

The chain couples TRBV5-4 to TRBJ2-1, with TRBD1 matching over 8 bases. This CDR3 has 16 residues. Unmatched junction bases numbered 13, after V lost 3 bases and J lost 8 bases. Germline CDR1 is SGHNT and CDR2 is YYREEE (reference sequence). The CDR3 region is CASSYDPTGDLDEQFF. In DNA form, the CDR3 reads TGTGCCAGCAGCTACGATCCGACAGGGGATTTGGATGAGCAGTTCTTC.

The V and J genes are TRBV7-8 and TRBJ2-1; TRBD1 aligns across 8 bases. Per the germline V gene, CDR1 is SGHVS and CDR2 is FQNEAQ. V trimming: 5 bases; J trimming: 1 base; junction bases outside the gene matches: 7. This CDR3 is built from 16 residues. The CDR3 DNA reads TGTGCCAGCAGCCGTAGCAGGGGGCGGTCCTACAATGAGCAGTTCTTC. Translated: CASSRSRGRSYNEQFF.

The chain links TRBV18 to TRBJ1-1; possible D gene TRBD1, 5 bases. Germline V CDR1 and CDR2: KGHSH, LQKENI. The length of the CDR3 is 13 residues. Trimming stripped 1 base from V and 4 bases from J, with 7 bases between. Written as DNA, the CDR3 is TGTGCCAGCTCACCACAGGGGCTCACTGAAGCTTTCTTT. This translates into CASSPQGLTEAFF.

This clone was seen only a few times. As DNA, the CDR3 is TGTGCCAGCAGCCCGGGACGGAACTATGGCTACACCTTC. Translation gives CASSPGRNYGYTF. The chain is built from TRBV11-2 and TRBJ1-2; TRBD1 is a possible D gene (5 bases). This CDR3 has 13 amino acids. Trimming pared 5 bases from V and 2 bases from J, leaving 9 bases between. Germline V gene data show CDR1 as SGHAT and CDR2 as FQNNGV.

This chain uses TRBV14 with TRBJ2-1; 9 bases match TRBD2. V lost 6 bases and J lost 12; bases outside the gene matches: 6. This CDR3 region has 12 residues. Looked up from germline, CDR1 is SGHDN and CDR2 is FVKESK. The chain's CDR3 is CASSISGSVQFF. The CDR3 DNA is TGTGCCAGCAGTATTAGCGGGAGTGTGCAGTTCTTC.

V gene TRBV5-6 combines with J gene TRBJ2-7; D is perhaps TRBD2 (5 bases). This CDR3 spans 14 amino acids. In germline, CDR1 is SGHDT, CDR2 YYEEEE. V gave up 4 bases and J gave up 5 bases, with 16 bases separating them. CDR3 DNA sequence: TGTGCCAGCAGCGTTCCGGGGTTATCTGACGAGCAGTACTTC. It codes for CASSVPGLSDEQYF.

V gene TRBV2 combines with J gene TRBJ2-7; D is undetermined. CDR3 length equals 13 residues. V gave up 8 bases and J gave up 2 bases, with 13 bases separating them. The germline gives CDR1 SNHLY, CDR2 FYNNEI. The CDR3 DNA follows: TGTGCCAGCTCCTCCCAAATGCCCTACGAGCAGTACTTC. Residues: CASSSQMPYEQYF.

The V and J genes are TRBV30 and TRBJ2-1, with 10 bases identical to TRBD2. This CDR3 contains 14 residues. Germline loops: CDR1 GTSNPN, CDR2 SVGIG (reference sequence). The J segment lost 5 bases and the V segment lost 2 bases, leaving 3 bases of the junction unmatched. The CDR3: CAWSPSGRDNEQFF. In DNA, the CDR3 is TGTGCCTGGAGTCCAAGCGGGAGGGACAATGAGCAGTTCTTC.

This clone has just a few counts. V usage is TRBV15 and J usage is TRBJ2-4, with 10 bases fitting TRBD2. The CDR3 is made up of 15 amino acids. V lost 1 base, J lost 7 bases, and 4 bases stayed unmatched. Per germline, CDR1 LNHNV and CDR2 YYDKDF (reference sequence). DNA of the CDR3: TGTGCCACCAGCAGAGGGACAGCGGGAGGGAACATTCAGTACTTC. It specifies CATSRGTAGGNIQYF.

The chain recombines TRBV28 with TRBJ2-2; TRBD2 is a possible D gene (5 bases). The V and J ends lost 11 bases and 1 base respectively, with 11 bases between them. The germline V gene has CDR1 MDHEN and CDR2 SYDVKM. The CDR3 has 13 residues. This chain's CDR3 is CAGRTQNTGELFF. In nucleotides, the CDR3 is TGTGCCGGGCGGACTCAGAACACCGGGGAGCTGTTTTTT.

The chain has TRBV4-1 and TRBJ1-3; D not resolved. CDR3 length equals 14 residues. V lost 9 bases and J 4 bases, leaving 16 bases between the germline ends. Looked up from germline, CDR1 is MGHRA and CDR2 is YSYEKL. The CDR3 reads CASSLWVGGNTIYF. The CDR3 coding sequence is TGCGCCAGTTCCCTATGGGTCGGGGGAAACACCATATATTTT.

The chain employs TRBV19 and TRBJ2-4; D might be TRBD2 (6 bases). The germline V gene encodes CDR1 LNHDA and CDR2 SQIVND (reference sequence). CDR3 length equals 16 residues. The V end lost 3 bases, the J end lost 0 bases, and 12 bases lay between the germline ends. CDR3 nucleotide sequence: TGTGCCAGTAGTATCAGCGGGCTTCTAGCCAAAAACATTCAGTACTTC. This translates into CASSISGLLAKNIQYF.

The J gene is TRBJ1-2, the V gene TRBV2; 8 nucleotides line up with TRBD1. In germline, CDR1 is SNHLY, CDR2 FYNNEI. The CDR3 loop spans 14 amino acids. Trimming removed 2 bases from V and 5 bases from J; junction bases left unmatched: 4. In nucleotides, the CDR3 is TGTGCCAGCAGTGAACAGGGGGCCATTTATGGCTACACCTTC. This codes for CASSEQGAIYGYTF.